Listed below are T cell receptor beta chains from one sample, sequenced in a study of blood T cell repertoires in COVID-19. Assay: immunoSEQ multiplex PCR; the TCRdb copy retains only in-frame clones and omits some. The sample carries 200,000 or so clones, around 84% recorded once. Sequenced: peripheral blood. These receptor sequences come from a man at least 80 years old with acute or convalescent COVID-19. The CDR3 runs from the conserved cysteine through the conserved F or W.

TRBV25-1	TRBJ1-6	CARENSPLHF
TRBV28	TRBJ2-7	CASSSRQGSYEQYF
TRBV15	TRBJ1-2	CATSREGTARPGNGYTF
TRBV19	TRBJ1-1	CASRTGIEAFF
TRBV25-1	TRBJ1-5	CASTSGQGGNQPQHF
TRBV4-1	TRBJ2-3	CASSHRPSGRTDTQYF
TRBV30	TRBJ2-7	CAWSGLWGLTYEQYF
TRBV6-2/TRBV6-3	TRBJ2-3	CASSVRGTDTQYF
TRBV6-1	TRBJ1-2	CASSESGDHYGYTF
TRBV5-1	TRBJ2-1	CASSLVAGGFNEQFF
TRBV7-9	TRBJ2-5	CASSLGAGQETQYF
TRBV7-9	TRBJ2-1	CASILGAGGHFSYNEQFF
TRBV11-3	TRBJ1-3	CASSLDSRDRGPGNTIYF
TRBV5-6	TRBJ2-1	CASSLGLEILQFF
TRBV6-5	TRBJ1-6	CASSHGMLNSPLHF
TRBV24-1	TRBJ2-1	CATSWGVEQFF
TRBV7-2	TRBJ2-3	CASSLVAGGGDTQYF
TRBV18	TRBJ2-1	CASSRERSYNEQFF
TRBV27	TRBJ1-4	CASSPSGGSSEKLFF
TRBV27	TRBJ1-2	CASSAQGIIYGYTF
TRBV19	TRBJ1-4	CATTDSYATNEKLFF
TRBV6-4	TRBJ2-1	CASSDETYNEQFF
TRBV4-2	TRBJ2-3	CASSQDGTSGASTDTQYF
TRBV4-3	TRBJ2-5	CASSQRGLEQETQYF
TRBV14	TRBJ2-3	CASSPGQGSDTQYF
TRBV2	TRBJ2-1	CASRGQGAEQFF
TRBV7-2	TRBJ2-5	CASSFYGMGETQYF
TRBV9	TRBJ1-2	CASSVGGPTHYRGHGYTF
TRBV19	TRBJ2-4	CASSPEDRNIQYF
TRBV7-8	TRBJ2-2	CASSLLGGGNTGELFF
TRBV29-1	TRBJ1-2	CSVSKGVDGYTF
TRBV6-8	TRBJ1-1	CASSYPDRGPTTEAFF
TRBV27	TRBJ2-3	CASRGGTGVSHTQYF
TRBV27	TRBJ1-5	CASSLSGGALGNQPQHF
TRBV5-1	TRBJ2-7	CASSQDSYYEQYF
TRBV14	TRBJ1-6	CASSVTQGVNSPLHF
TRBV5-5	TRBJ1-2	CASSLQTGNYGYTF
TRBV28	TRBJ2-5	CASRLRGETQYF
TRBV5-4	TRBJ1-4	CASSLDQRGEKLFF
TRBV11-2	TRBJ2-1	CASSPRNSGYNEQFF
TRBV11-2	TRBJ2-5	CASSLAPETQYF
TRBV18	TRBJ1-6	CASSPNRDYNSPLHF
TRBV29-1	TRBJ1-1	CSVLENEAFF
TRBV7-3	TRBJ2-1	CASSRTGMGEQFF
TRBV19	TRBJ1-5	CASSLRGTGSNQPQHF
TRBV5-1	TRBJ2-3	CASSWGYGGGTTDTQYF
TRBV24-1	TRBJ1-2	CATSDTGTGLYGYTF
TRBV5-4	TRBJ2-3	CASSASGADTQYF
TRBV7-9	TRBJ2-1	CASSLVAGTYNEQFF
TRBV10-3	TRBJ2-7	CAIRGETSYEQYF
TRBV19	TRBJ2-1	CASSMSGPYNEQFF
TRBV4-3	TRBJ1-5	CASRKKGDYSNQPQHF
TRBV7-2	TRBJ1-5	CASSLRWQGAGNQPQHF
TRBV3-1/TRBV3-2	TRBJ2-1	CASSQGGRAFNEQFF
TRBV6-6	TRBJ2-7	CASHQSGVGNEQYF
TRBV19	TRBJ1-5	CASTRQGGQPQHF
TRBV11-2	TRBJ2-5	CASSSRPGQGVIQETQYF
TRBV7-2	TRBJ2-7	CASSLSGQIYEQYF
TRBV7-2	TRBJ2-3	CASSLAPTSGHTDTQYF
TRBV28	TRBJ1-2	CASSSGQGNNYGYTF